This T cell receptor (beta chain) was identified in a study of identical twins. The CDR3 is 13 residues long. The germline V and J ends were trimmed by 6 bases and 7 bases, with 15 bases remaining between them. Using its own MiXCR run on the 5' RACE reads, TCRdb lists one record per CDR3 protein. There are 750,000 to 950,000 distinct CDR3 sequences in the sample; more than 9% occur only once, and roughly 1.6% lies in the top ten. The table lists this clonotype with many counts. These records were also assigned to another study, of yellow fever vaccine responses in identical twins.

This clonotype was sampled from a woman aged 18 to 35 in good health. This chain links TRBV12-3 or TRBV12-4 with TRBJ2-5; D is unclear. Input material: PBMCs. The CDR3 loop reads CASSSLVVGTQYF. As DNA, the CDR3 is TGTGCCAGCAGCTCCCTGGTGGTAGGGACCCAGTACTTC.